The 30 T cell receptor beta chains presented below share a single source sample, sequenced in a study of identical twins. One entry per CDR3 protein results from TCRdb running MiXCR on the 5' RACE reads. Among about 250,000 distinct CDR3 sequences listed, 6.5% to 9.5% were seen once. The same sample was also used in a study of yellow fever vaccine responses in identical twins.

The sample taken for sequencing was CD8+ T cells sorted from blood. These receptors all come from a woman younger than 35 in good health.

The chain is built from TRBV23-1 and TRBJ2-7; D is undetermined. TRBV23-1 is sorted into the ORF group, with uncertain function. CDR3 length equals 13 residues. V lost 4 bases and J lost 6, with 13 bases in between. The CDR3 is CASSRLVDPEQYF. Written as DNA, the CDR3 is TGCGCCAGCAGTCGGCTAGTGGATCCCGAGCAGTACTTC.

In its sample, this clonotype was seen many times. This chain joins TRBV27 and TRBJ2-7; TRBD1 is a possible D gene (8 bases). This CDR3 comprises 14 residues. Trimming took 6 bases from V and 2 from J, leaving 14 bases between them. Germline lookup yields CDR1 MNHEY and CDR2 SMNVEV (reference sequence). As DNA, the CDR3 is TGTGCCAGCAGACAGGGGGGGCTTACCTACGAGCAGTACTTC. Translated: CASRQGGLTYEQYF.

A few counts support this clonotype. The chain recombines TRBV27 with TRBJ2-7; maybe TRBD1 (5 bases). The CDR3 sequence is 13 residues long. Per germline, CDR1 MNHEY and CDR2 SMNVEV (reference sequence). With 4 bases removed from V and 4 bases from J, the gap between germline ends came to 11 bases. As DNA, the CDR3 is TGTGCCAGCAGTTATTCACACAGGTACGAGCAGTACTTC. Its translation is CASSYSHRYEQYF.

About this clonotype: Germline and junction disagree at one end, which may indicate a read error. The rearrangement links TRBV2 to TRBJ2-1, with D tentatively TRBD1 or TRBD2 (5 bases each). The germline CDR1 and CDR2 sequences are SNHLY and FYNNEI. This CDR3 spans 18 amino acids. The chain's CDR3 is CTSSLPQGSVLFGDEQFF. The CDR3 DNA sequence: TGTACCAGCAGTTTACCCCAGGGCAGTGTTTTGTTCGGGGATGAGCAGTTCTTC.

The genes are TRBV6-5 and TRBJ2-5; 7 bases map to TRBD2. The CDR3 totals 15 residues. V lost 0 bases and J lost 9; bases outside the gene matches: 10. Per the germline V gene, CDR1 is MNHEY and CDR2 is SVGAGI. CDR3 sequence: CASSYSRTSRRAQYF. The CDR3 nucleotides read TGTGCCAGCAGTTACTCCCGGACTAGTAGGAGAGCCCAGTACTTC.

This clonotype has a count of ten or more. The J gene is TRBJ2-7, the V gene TRBV7-9; weak D call: TRBD2 (5 bases). There are 14 residues in the CDR3. Germline CDR1 and CDR2: SEHNR and FQNEAQ (reference sequence). Trimming stripped 5 bases from V and 2 bases from J, with 13 bases between. This chain's CDR3 is CASSAGEGTYEQYF. In DNA, the CDR3 is TGTGCCAGCAGCGCCGGGGAAGGAACCTACGAGCAGTACTTC. Drawing the rest from reference TRBV7-9 and TRBJ2-7, the complete variable domain is DTGVSQNPRHKITKRGQNVTFRCDPISEHNRLYWYRQTLGQGPEFLTYFQNEAQLEKSRLLSDRFSAERPKGSFSTLEIQRTEQGDSAMYLCASSAGEGTYEQYFGPGTRLTVT.

This clonotype was recorded at least ten times. The chain uses TRBV15 and TRBJ2-1; 7 bases map to TRBD1. Germline V gene sequence: CDR1 LNHNV, CDR2 YYDKDF (reference sequence). The V segment lost 3 bases and the J segment 4 bases; nucleotides outside the gene matches: 6. The CDR3 is 15 residues long. CDR3 bases: TGTGCCACCAGCAGCCACAGGGGAGAGTACAATGAGCAGTTCTTC. Protein sequence: CATSSHRGEYNEQFF.

This chain uses TRBV27 with TRBJ2-4, with D possibly TRBD1 on 6 matching bases. This CDR3 is built from 17 residues. Germline CDR1 MNHEY, CDR2 SMNVEV (reference sequence). Between the trimmed V and J ends, which lost 3 bases and 0 bases, there was a span of 15 bases. CDR3 protein: CASSLEEGELAKNIQYF. CDR3 sequence (DNA): TGTGCCAGCAGTTTGGAAGAGGGGGAATTAGCCAAAAACATTCAGTACTTC.

A few counts support this clonotype. The chain is built from TRBV5-1 and TRBJ2-7, with TRBD2 matching over 10 bases. The CDR3 totals 15 residues. CDR1 and CDR2 from the germline V gene are SGHRS and YFSETQ. V shed 2 bases, J shed 2 bases, and the junction held 4 bases outside the gene matches. CDR3 residues: CASSFTSGETYEQYF. The CDR3 nucleotides are TGCGCCAGCAGCTTTACTAGCGGGGAAACCTACGAGCAGTACTTC. Filled out from reference TRBV5-1 and TRBJ2-7, the complete variable domain reads KAGVTQTPRYLIKTRGQQVTLSCSPISGHRSVSWYQQTPGQGLQFLFEYFSETQRNKGNFPGRFSGRQFSNSRSEMNVSTLELGDSALYLCASSFTSGETYEQYFGPGTRLTVT.

The sample holds many counts of this clonotype. The gene calls are TRBV20-1 and TRBJ2-7; D may be TRBD2 (6 bases). The CDR3 length is 15 residues. Trimming stripped 0 bases from V and 0 bases from J, with 12 bases between. Germline lookup yields CDR1 DFQATT and CDR2 SNEGSKA (reference sequence). In DNA, the CDR3 is TGCAGTGCTAGAGACGGGGGAACAAACTCCTACGAGCAGTACTTC. Its translation is CSARDGGTNSYEQYF.

The chain uses TRBV7-8 and TRBJ2-1; D is perhaps TRBD2 (5 bases). This CDR3 is 14 amino acids long. Trimming shortened V by 1 base and J by 7 bases, and 11 bases separated the two germline ends. Germline CDR1 SGHVS, CDR2 FQNEAQ. The CDR3 nucleotides read TGTGCCAGCAGCTTAGGAGCGGAGATGAATGAGCAGTTCTTC. It codes for CASSLGAEMNEQFF. Full variable domain (missing parts from reference TRBV7-8 and TRBJ2-1): GAGVSQSPRYKVAKRGQDVALRCDPISGHVSLFWYQQALGQGPEFLTYFQNEAQLDKSGLPSDRFFAERPEGSVSTLKIQRTQQEDSAVYLCASSLGAEMNEQFFGPGTRLTVL.

The chain has TRBV7-3 and TRBJ2-3; tentative D call: TRBD2 (7 bases). V shed 1 base and J shed 2 bases, with 16 bases lying between them. The CDR3 length is 17 residues. The V gene's germline CDR1 is SGHTA and CDR2 FQGTGA. CDR3 nucleotides: TGTGCCAGCAGCTTAAGTGGTGGGGGGGGGGCCACAGATACGCAGTATTTT. This translates into CASSLSGGGGATDTQYF.

This clonotype was counted many times. The chain joins TRBV2 to TRBJ2-3; D unclear. The germline V and J ends were trimmed by 3 bases and 6 bases, with 10 bases remaining between them. The germline V gene has CDR1 SNHLY and CDR2 FYNNEI. This CDR3 contains 13 residues. The CDR3 region has the DNA TGTGCCAGCAGTGACCCGCTTGGGGATACGCAGTATTTT. Translating it yields CASSDPLGDTQYF.

In this sample, this clonotype turned up many times. The chain is built from TRBV12-3 or TRBV12-4 and TRBJ2-1; 7 bases fit TRBD1. Trimming took 5 bases from V and 6 from J; bases not matched to a gene: 7. The length of the CDR3 is 14 residues. The CDR3 spells CASSDRVSSNEQFF. The CDR3 nucleotides read TGTGCCAGCAGTGACAGGGTATCTTCCAATGAGCAGTTCTTC.

The chain combines TRBV7-6 with TRBJ1-5; D gene ambiguous. The V and J ends lost 1 base and 1 base respectively, with 8 bases between them. The CDR3 contains 15 residues. CDR1 and CDR2 (germline): SGHVS, FNYEAQ. CDR3 loop: CASSLDRGSNQPQHF. The CDR3 DNA sequence: TGTGCCAGCAGCTTAGATCGTGGGAGCAATCAGCCCCAGCATTTT.

The chain employs TRBV7-2 and TRBJ2-5, with 11 nucleotides matching TRBD2. The CDR3 is 16 residues long. V lost 5 bases and J lost 10; bases outside the gene matches: 15. Germline CDR1 reads SGHTA; CDR2 reads FQGNSA. For the CDR3, the DNA is TGTGCCAGCAGCCCTCCGACTAGCGGGGCCATGTGGGGCCAGTACTTC. This sequence encodes CASSPPTSGAMWGQYF. The entire variable domain, with the rest obtained from reference TRBV7-2 and TRBJ2-5, is as follows: GAGVSQSPSNKVTEKGKDVELRCDPISGHTALYWYRQSLGQGLEFLIYFQGNSAPDKSGLPSDRFSAERTGGSVSTLTIQRTQQEDSAVYLCASSPPTSGAMWGQYFGPGTRLLVL.

The V gene is TRBV4-3, the J gene TRBJ2-7; 7 bases match TRBD1. The CDR3 extends over 15 amino acids. The trim removed 0 bases at V and 3 bases at J, leaving 5 bases unmatched. The V gene's germline CDR1 is LGHNA and CDR2 YSLEER. The CDR3 loop reads CASSQDRQGFYEQYF. The CDR3 coding sequence is TGCGCCAGCAGCCAAGACCGACAGGGATTCTACGAGCAGTACTTC.

This clonotype was counted between two and nine times. This chain joins TRBV7-6 and TRBJ2-7; no clear D gene. CDR3 length: 15 amino acids. V was clipped by 1 base and J by 5 bases, with 15 bases between them. In germline, CDR1 is SGHVS, CDR2 FNYEAQ. CDR3 region: CASSLGEGLRDEQYF. CDR3 nucleotide sequence: TGTGCCAGCAGCTTAGGTGAAGGCCTTAGGGACGAGCAGTACTTC.

This clonotype was found a few times. This sequence joins TRBV20-1 and TRBJ2-7; TRBD2 matches at 14 bases. This CDR3 region has 19 residues. Looked up from germline, CDR1 is DFQATT and CDR2 is SNEGSKA (reference sequence). V gave up 4 bases and J gave up 0 bases; unmatched junction bases: 14. CDR3 DNA sequence: TGCAGTGCTACTGTCCTGGGACTAGCGGGGGCCCCTGGCTCCTACGAGCAGTACTTC. It encodes CSATVLGLAGAPGSYEQYF.

This clonotype came up many times. The chain couples TRBV3-1 to TRBJ1-4, with 7 bases lining up with TRBD1. The CDR3 has 15 residues. Germline CDR1 LGHDT, CDR2 YNNKEL (reference sequence). V gave up 3 bases and J gave up 3 bases; unmatched junction bases: 4. As DNA, the CDR3 is TGTGCCAGCAGCCATCGGACAGGCTCTAATGAAAAACTGTTTTTT. Translation gives CASSHRTGSNEKLFF.

At least ten counts were recorded for this clonotype. The rearrangement joins TRBV4-3 to TRBJ2-7; the D gene is possibly TRBD1 (5 bases). V lost 4 bases, J lost 2 bases, and 12 bases lay in between. This CDR3 is built from 14 residues. Germline values: CDR1 LGHNA, CDR2 YSLEER. The CDR3 region has the DNA TGCGCCAGCAGCCTGGGGCGCTGGACCTACGAGCAGTACTTC. Translating it yields CASSLGRWTYEQYF.

This clonotype was detected a few times. The chain joins TRBV7-6 to TRBJ1-5, with D possibly matching TRBD1 (6 bases). Trimming took off 5 bases at V and 2 bases at J, with 16 bases between the two ends. The CDR3 sequence is 16 residues long. Germline CDR1 reads SGHVS; CDR2 reads FNYEAQ. DNA for the CDR3: TGTGCCAGCAGCCGCCTAGGGGGGGAGGGCAATCAGCCCCAGCATTTT. It encodes CASSRLGGEGNQPQHF.

This clonotype was seen more than once but under ten times. This rearrangement joins TRBV29-1 to TRBJ1-1; tentatively, D is TRBD1 (6 bases). The CDR3 is 12 residues long. The ends were cut back, 7 bases at V and 2 bases at J, with 11 bases in the middle. Germline CDR1 is SQVTM and CDR2 is ANQGSEA. The CDR3 region is CSGHRDNTEAFF. The DNA of the CDR3 is TGCAGCGGTCACAGGGATAACACTGAAGCTTTCTTT.

The chain is built from TRBV6-1 and TRBJ1-1; 7 bases are shared with TRBD1. The V and J ends lost 5 bases and 1 base, in that order; junction bases with no gene match: 10. The CDR3 sequence is 16 residues long. The germline CDR1 and CDR2 sequences are MNHNS and SASEGT. CDR3 DNA: TGTGCCAGCAGTCCAAACAGGGGAGAGGGGAACACTGAAGCTTTCTTT. It encodes CASSPNRGEGNTEAFF.

This clonotype was detected ten times or more. The genes are TRBV5-5 and TRBJ2-1; the D is unclear. The CDR3 length is 13 residues. V was pared by 7 bases and J by 9 bases, with 17 bases between. Germline loops: CDR1 SGHKS, CDR2 YYEKEE (reference sequence). The CDR3 bases are TGTGCCAGCTTGGAGCCATCAGCTGGTGAGCAGTTCTTC. It is translated as CASLEPSAGEQFF.

This clonotype was observed a few times. The chain links TRBV6-1 to TRBJ2-7, with 7 bases identical to TRBD1. CDR1 and CDR2 from the germline V gene are MNHNS and SASEGT. With V trimmed by 5 bases and J by 3 bases, 7 bases remained unmatched. CDR3 size: 14 residues. CDR3 protein: CASSHTGQFYEQYF. The DNA for the CDR3 is TGTGCCAGCAGTCATACGGGACAGTTCTACGAGCAGTACTTC.

This clonotype came up a few times. The chain has TRBV7-9 and TRBJ1-6; possibly TRBD1 for D (5 bases). The CDR3 has 13 amino acids. Trimming cost V 1 base and J 10 bases, with 8 bases left between them. In germline, CDR1 is SEHNR, CDR2 FQNEAQ (reference sequence). As DNA, the CDR3 is TGTGCCAGCAGCTTAGGGGGCGGATCACCCCTCCACTTT. Translating gives CASSLGGGSPLHF. The full variable domain, its missing parts supplied by reference TRBV7-9 and TRBJ1-6, is DTGVSQNPRHKITKRGQNVTFRCDPISEHNRLYWYRQTLGQGPEFLTYFQNEAQLEKSRLLSDRFSAERPKGSFSTLEIQRTEQGDSAMYLCASSLGGGSPLHFGNGTRLTVT.

The V and J genes are TRBV28 and TRBJ2-7; perhaps TRBD2 as D (6 bases). Deletions cut 3 bases from V and 3 bases from J, with 12 bases between. CDR1 is MDHEN and CDR2 is SYDVKM in the germline V gene. The CDR3 is made up of 14 amino acids. The CDR3 is CASSFRGIGYEQYF. For the CDR3, the DNA is TGTGCCAGCAGTTTCCGGGGGATTGGCTACGAGCAGTACTTC. The whole variable domain, remainder taken from reference TRBV28 and TRBJ2-7, is DVKVTQSSRYLVKRTGEKVFLECVQDMDHENMFWYRQDPGLGLRLIYFSYDVKMKEKGDIPEGYSVSREKKERFSLILESASTNQTSMYLCASSFRGIGYEQYFGPGTRLTVT.

This chain uses TRBV9 with TRBJ2-4; D is ambiguous. V was pared by 0 bases and J by 8 bases, with 12 bases between. Per the germline V gene, CDR1 is SGDLS and CDR2 is YYNGEE. CDR3 size: 14 residues. CDR3 amino acids: CASSVGSSGDIQYF. CDR3 nucleotides: TGTGCCAGCAGCGTAGGTAGCTCTGGGGACATTCAGTACTTC.

This clonotype was found many times. The chain carries TRBV16 and TRBJ2-7, with a possible D match to TRBD1 (5 bases). The germline gives CDR1 KGHSY, CDR2 FQNENV. The CDR3 consists of 14 residues. Deletions cut 7 bases from V and 7 bases from J, with 20 bases between. DNA for the CDR3: TGTGCCAGCAACAGACAGTCTACCTTCTATGAGCAGTACTTC. This encodes CASNRQSTFYEQYF.